A selection of T cell receptor beta chains follows, all from one sample in a study of brain T cells in children with intractable seizures. The assay was immunoSEQ multiplex PCR, and TCRdb's table has in-frame clones only and misses some. The profile shows around 9,000 clones, 69% of them singletons. This material consisted of resected brain tissue, taken at surgery. These receptors came from a girl aged 2-10 years with tuberous sclerosis and intractable seizures. CDR3s include the opening cysteine and the closing phenylalanine or tryptophan. A D gene is named only where the DNA matches it firmly. The size entry is marked missing in some rows and otherwise reads once, few, many or a size class.

v_gene	len	d_gene	abundance	j_gene	CDR3nt	CDR3aa
TRBV7-9	16	TRBD1	-	TRBJ1-2	TGTGCCAGCACCCCCACCCGGACAGGGGCTAACTATGGCTACACCTTC	CASTPTRTGANYGYTF
TRBV11-2	14	TRBD1	once	TRBJ2-5	TGTGCCAGCAGTTTTCGACAGGGGCAAGAGACCCAGTACTTC	CASSFRQGQETQYF
TRBV9	13	-	-	TRBJ2-6	TGTGCCAGCAGCCGGGAGGGGGCCAACGTCCTGACTTTC	CASSREGANVLTF
TRBV4-2	16	TRBD2	-	TRBJ2-1	TGTGCCAGCAGCCAGGTTGGCAGCGGGGGGAGCTATGAGCAGTTCTTC	CASSQVGSGGSYEQFF
TRBV4-1	15	-	-	TRBJ1-1	TGCGCCAGCAGCCAAGAGCCGGGGGCGAACACTGAAGCTTTCTTT	CASSQEPGANTEAFF
TRBV27	15	-	-	TRBJ2-3	TGTGCCAGCAGTCCTAGGGGGGGGAATTCGGATACGCAGTATTTT	CASSPRGGNSDTQYF
TRBV4-2	15	-	-	TRBJ2-2	TGTGCCAGCTTTCCCGGGGATCAGAACACCGGGGAGCTGTTTTTT	CASFPGDQNTGELFF
TRBV7-8	13	-	-	TRBJ1-2	TGTGCCAGCAGCTTGGATTCGGACTATGGCTACACCTTC	CASSLDSDYGYTF
TRBV5-4	15	TRBD2	-	TRBJ2-1	TGTGCCAGCAGCTTGGACTCGGGGGGGCTCGATGAGCAGTTCTTC	CASSLDSGGLDEQFF
TRBV7-8	13	-	few	TRBJ2-7	TGTGCCAGCAGCCGGAGCCGGGTCGACGAGCAGTACTTC	CASSRSRVDEQYF
TRBV24-1	16	-	-	TRBJ2-1	TGTGCCACCAGTGATTTTCGGGCAGGGGGGGACAATGAGCAGTTCTTC	CATSDFRAGGDNEQFF
TRBV6-6	15	TRBD2	-	TRBJ2-1	TGTGCCAGCAGTGCCAAAGCGGGGGACTACAATGAGCAGTTCTTC	CASSAKAGDYNEQFF
TRBV4-1	16	TRBD2	-	TRBJ2-1	TGCGCCAGCAGCTTAGACGGGGGGGCCTCGTACAATGAGCAGTTCTTC	CASSLDGGASYNEQFF
TRBV30	16	-	few	TRBJ1-3	TGTGCCTGGAGTGACGGCAGCCACTACTCTGGAAACACCATATATTTT	CAWSDGSHYSGNTIYF
TRBV6-6	14	TRBD1	once	TRBJ2-2	TGTGCCAGCAAGGACAGGGGGAACACCGGGGAGCTGTTTTTT	CASKDRGNTGELFF